This TCR beta chain was identified during a study of control samples from healthy donors and cancer patients. Method: immunoSEQ multiplex PCR; TCRdb's copy keeps in-frame clones and lacks some. The table shows 150,000 to 200,000 clones, with around 87% occurring only once. The CDR3 covers 14 residues. Germline-derived CDR1 and CDR2 are SGHRS and YFSETQ. V shed 4 bases and J 6 bases; nucleotides not matched to a gene: 9. V usage is TRBV5-1 and J usage is TRBJ1-2; 7 bases map to TRBD1. Specimen: blood. This TCR was recovered from a woman between 45 and 65 years old in good health. The CDR3 region has the DNA TGCGCCAGCAGCACAGGGGCGGAATTCAATGGCTACACCTTC. This encodes CASSTGAEFNGYTF.